Sequencing of this T cell receptor (beta chain) was carried out in a study of blood T cell repertoires in COVID-19. Across the study: The analysed material was cDNA or gDNA that came from T cells, B-cell-depleted T cells, or PBMCs.

Per the authors' pipeline: Amplified reference gene primers provided the basis for estimating nucleated cell counts. Profiled with immunoSEQ multiplex PCR; TCRdb holds only in-frame clones, not every one. D and trimming were read from the DNA, whereas the V and J calls and clone size are those reported in that table. The profile shows around 290,000 clones, around 86% of them singletons. The CDR3 is 14 residues long. Unmatched junction bases numbered 5, after V lost 6 bases and J lost 4 bases. Germline lookup yields CDR1 LNHDA and CDR2 SQIVND (reference sequence). The J gene is TRBJ1-5, the V gene TRBV19; TRBD1 matches at 8 bases. Sequencing was done on a sample of PBMCs or T cells enriched from blood (not recorded which). This clonotype originated in a woman in her 40s who had recovered from COVID-19. The DNA for the CDR3 is TGTGCCAGTAGGCAGGGGGCTACTAATCAGCCCCAGCATTTT. Residues: CASRQGATNQPQHF.